Shown below are 10 T cell receptor beta chains from a single sample sequenced in a study of T cell clusters in autoimmune cytopenias (dated by TCRdb to the late 2010s). Sequencing used an Illumina MiSeq. TRB rearrangements were amplified by multiplex PCR using a touch-down protocol with TRB-A and TRB-B primer pools mixed in one tube. With the reads reprocessed by TCRdb, a single entry stands for each CDR3 protein sequence and no DNA is reported. The data table for this sample lists 4,500 to 5,500 distinct CDR3 sequences. The biggest ten clones account for approximately 55% of the sample. Per sample, roughly 250 ng of peripheral blood genomic DNA, about 38,000 genome equivalents, was used for TRB amplification. This sample was shared with a second study, whose subject was T cell repertoires in aging, cancer and after chemotherapy.

The sequenced sample consisted of peripheral blood. The receptors were sampled from a human donor with chronic lymphocytic leukemia. The donor label of this sample is uncertain.

The gene calls are TRBV5-1 and TRBJ2-7; TCRdb proposes TRBD1, but this gene call is untestable without DNA. Germline-derived CDR1 and CDR2 are SGHRS and YFSETQ. This CDR3 region has 16 residues. CDR3 residues: CASSLSRDVFSYEQYF.

The rearrangement joins TRBV19 to TRBJ2-3; TCRdb's D call, TRBD2, is unchecked because there is no DNA. Looked up from germline, CDR1 is LNHDA and CDR2 is SQIVND (reference sequence). CDR3 length: 20 amino acids. CDR3: CASSISVSRGWVRDTDTQYF.

This chain joins TRBV6-5 and TRBJ2-3; the D call of TRBD1 rests on TCRdb alone, since no DNA is present to check it. Germline values: CDR1 MNHEY, CDR2 SVGAGI. CDR3 length: 16 residues. This CDR3 reads CAGSPRQGGSTDTQYF.

The V and J genes are TRBV6-4 and TRBJ1-1. Germline V gene sequence: CDR1 MRHNA, CDR2 SNTAGT. The CDR3 sequence is 13 residues long. The CDR3 sequence: CASSEQVWTEAFF.

The V and J genes are TRBV20-1 and TRBJ2-7; lacking DNA, the TRBD2 call made by TCRdb goes unchecked. There are 19 residues in the CDR3. Germline V lookup: CDR1 DFQATT, CDR2 SNEGSKA (reference sequence). The CDR3 loop reads CSARDALAGGRAQGYEQYF.

The J gene is TRBJ2-5, the V gene TRBV6-5; TCRdb picks TRBD2, but there is no DNA to check that call. CDR3 size: 17 residues. CDR1 is MNHEY, CDR2 SVGAGI, per germline. This CDR3 reads CASSLSPIAGGGKTQYF.

The J gene is TRBJ1-4, the V gene TRBV18; the D gene TCRdb calls, TRBD1, cannot be checked with no DNA. The CDR3 runs to 14 residues. Per the germline V gene, CDR1 is KGHSH and CDR2 is LQKENI. CDR3 loop: CASSPGRDHEKLFF. Full variable domain (rest looked up from reference TRBV18 and TRBJ1-4): NAGVMQNPRHLVRRRGQEARLRCSPMKGHSHVYWYRQLPEEGLKFMVYLQKENIIDESGMPKERFSAEFPKEGPSILRIQQVVRGDSAAYFCASSPGRDHEKLFFGSGTQLSVL.

Measured by frequency, this clonotype is medium-sized (0.01 to 0.1%). The chain is built from TRBV20-1 and TRBJ2-3; no DNA is available, so the TRBD2 call from TCRdb remains unchecked. Germline V lookup: CDR1 DFQATT, CDR2 SNEGSKA (reference sequence). The CDR3 sequence is 15 residues long. The CDR3 region is CSAALDGGVFDTQYF.

This clonotype is labeled medium-sized based on frequency. This chain uses TRBV19 with TRBJ1-2; the D call of TRBD1 rests on TCRdb alone, since no DNA is present to check it. This CDR3 contains 16 residues. Germline CDR1 LNHDA, CDR2 SQIVND (reference sequence). CDR3 sequence: CASSAGQGRVNYGYTF. Supplemented by reference TRBV19 and TRBJ1-2, the full variable domain reads DGGITQSPKYLFRKEGQNVTLSCEQNLNHDAMYWYRQDPGQGLRLIYYSQIVNDFQKGDIAEGYSVSREKKESFPLTVTSAQKNPTAFYLCASSAGQGRVNYGYTFGSGTRLTVV.

The chain employs TRBV5-5 and TRBJ1-3; there is no DNA to check the TCRdb D call of TRBD1. This CDR3 is built from 15 residues. CDR1 is SGHKS, CDR2 YYEKEE, per germline (reference sequence). CDR3 loop: CASSLVGASGNTIYF.